What follows are 28 T cell receptor beta chains derived from one specimen sequenced in a study of T-cell reconstitution after alpha-beta-depleted transplantation in children. Preparing the TCRbeta library involved the use of unique molecular identifiers. One entry per CDR3 protein results from TCRdb running MiXCR on the PCR reads. The sample includes around 300,000 distinct CDR3 sequences, over 9.5% seen only once; the top ten take approximately 7.6%. Sequenced here: PBMCs, sampled before TCRalphabeta/CD19-depleted stem cell transplant. The receptors derive from a boy less than two years old with acute myeloid leukemia, due to receive a stem cell transplant.

This clonotype appeared a single time. The chain employs TRBV2 and TRBJ1-2, with D possibly matching TRBD1 (5 bases). Per germline, CDR1 SNHLY and CDR2 FYNNEI. V was clipped by 6 bases and J by 5 bases, with 13 bases between them. The CDR3 has 13 amino acids. CDR3 in amino acids: CASRVGRTYGYTF. The CDR3 DNA sequence: TGTGCCAGCAGGGTGGGACGGACTTATGGCTACACCTTC.

This clonotype came up a few times. The rearrangement links TRBV7-6 to TRBJ1-6; the D gene is possibly TRBD1 (6 bases). The germline gives CDR1 SGHVS, CDR2 FNYEAQ. The CDR3 length is 14 residues. Trimming left V 4 bases short and J 9 bases short, with 13 bases between. The CDR3 region has the DNA TGTGCCAGCAGCTCCACAGGGACTAGTTCACCCCTCCACTTT. This encodes CASSSTGTSSPLHF.

This clonotype was seen many times. The V call is TRBV12-3 or TRBV12-4, the J call TRBJ2-1, with 8 bases aligning to TRBD1. The J segment lost 3 bases and the V segment lost 2 bases, leaving 6 bases of the junction unmatched. The CDR3 extends over 16 amino acids. The CDR3 region is CASSLLAGGFYNEQFF. The CDR3 bases are TGTGCCAGCAGTTTATTAGCAGGGGGCTTCTACAATGAGCAGTTCTTC.

Turning to this clonotype: A much larger clone differs by one base, so this may be a read error. The chain couples TRBV12-3 or TRBV12-4 to TRBJ2-7, with D possibly TRBD2 on 6 matching bases. The CDR3 runs to 14 residues. This CDR3 is CASRGRPKGSEQHF. CDR3 bases: TGTGCCAGCAGGGGGAGGCCCAAAGGGAGCGAGCAGCACTTC.

The chain recombines TRBV7-2 with TRBJ2-5, with 8 bases lining up with TRBD2. CDR3 length: 17 amino acids. From germline, CDR1 is SGHTA and CDR2 FQGNSA. The V gene end was trimmed by 4 bases and the J gene end by 7 bases; junction bases not matched to a gene: 17. CDR3 amino acids: CASSSYYGGALAGTQYF. Written as DNA, the CDR3 is TGTGCCAGCAGCTCGTACTACGGGGGGGCGCTCGCGGGGACCCAGTACTTC.

This clonotype was recorded many times. CDR3 amino acids: CASSPWTGLTDTQYF. The CDR3 bases are TGTGCCAGCAGTCCCTGGACAGGCCTCACAGATACGCAGTATTTT. The chain couples TRBV12-3 or TRBV12-4 to TRBJ2-3; 7 bases agree with TRBD1. CDR3 length: 15 residues. Germline trimming cut 5 bases from V and 2 bases from J; bases unmatched to any gene: 7.

The chain employs TRBV3-1 and TRBJ2-5; no firm D call. Germline V CDR1 and CDR2: LGHDT, YNNKEL (reference sequence). V was cut by 1 base and J by 0 bases, with 6 bases left in between. The CDR3 runs 14 residues. The CDR3 coding sequence is TGTGCCAGCAGCCAAGGGGAATACCAAGAGACCCAGTACTTC. Its protein product is CASSQGEYQETQYF.

This clonotype was seen at least ten times. This sequence joins TRBV20-1 and TRBJ2-5, with TRBD1 as a possible D gene (5 bases). The CDR3 totals 12 residues. Trimming pared 6 bases from V and 5 bases from J, leaving 13 bases between. Germline lookup yields CDR1 DFQATT and CDR2 SNEGSKA (reference sequence). CDR3 in amino acids: CSARDSQETQYF. Here the CDR3 DNA reads TGCAGTGCCCGCGACAGTCAGGAGACCCAGTACTTC.

This clonotype was found a few times. The rearrangement uses TRBV2 and TRBJ2-7; D is perhaps TRBD1 or TRBD2 (5 bases each). The CDR3 consists of 12 residues. Germline CDR1 and CDR2: SNHLY and FYNNEI. Trimming stripped 6 bases from V and 6 bases from J, with 12 bases between. CDR3 sequence reads: CASSATGGEQYF. The CDR3 coding sequence is TGTGCCAGCAGCGCGACTGGGGGCGAGCAGTACTTC.

CDR3 residues: CATGPGGEQYF. As DNA, the CDR3 is TGTGCCACCGGCCCAGGCGGTGAGCAGTACTTC. The gene calls are TRBV24-1 and TRBJ2-7; D remains unclear. CDR1 is KGHDR and CDR2 is SFDVKD in the germline V gene. V was shortened by 9 bases and J by 7 bases, with 12 bases between the two germline ends. The CDR3 covers 11 residues.

This clonotype has a count of ten or more. The chain has TRBV6-2 or TRBV6-3 and TRBJ2-1; D call uncertain. Trimming left V 3 bases short and J 10 bases short, with 7 bases between. Per germline, CDR1 MNHEY and CDR2 SVGEGT. The CDR3 loop spans 11 amino acids. The CDR3 spells CASSYGGEQFF. The CDR3 bases are TGTGCCAGCAGTTATGGTGGCGAGCAGTTCTTC.

In this sample, this clonotype turned up many times. The J gene is TRBJ1-1, the V gene TRBV7-3, with D unclear. The CDR3 runs to 13 residues. Germline V gene lookup returns CDR1 SGHTA and CDR2 FQGTGA. With 2 bases removed from V and 1 base from J, the gap between germline ends came to 5 bases. DNA of the CDR3: TGTGCCAGCAGCTTATTACAGAACACTGAAGCTTTCTTT. This codes for CASSLLQNTEAFF. Variable domain in full (rest from reference TRBV7-3 and TRBJ1-1): GAGVSQTPSNKVTEKGKYVELRCDPISGHTALYWYRQSLGQGPEFLIYFQGTGAADDSGLPNDRFFAVRPEGSVSTLKIQRTERGDSAVYLCASSLLQNTEAFFGQGTRLTVV.

This clonotype came up many times. The V and J genes are TRBV12-3 or TRBV12-4 and TRBJ2-2; 11 nucleotides align to TRBD2. V dropped 6 bases and J dropped 4; count of bases not matched to a gene: 10. This CDR3 contains 17 residues. The CDR3 here is CASSSPGLAVPTGELFF. CDR3 nucleotides: TGTGCCAGCAGCTCGCCGGGACTAGCGGTCCCCACCGGGGAGCTGTTTTTT.

The chain links TRBV15 to TRBJ2-2; TRBD2 matches at 7 bases. Germline V CDR1 and CDR2: LNHNV, YYDKDF (reference sequence). V was clipped by 5 bases and J by 1 base; unmatched bases: 4. This CDR3 region has 15 residues. Here the CDR3 DNA reads TGTGCCACCAGCCCCGGACTAGTGAACACCGGGGAGCTGTTTTTT. Protein: CATSPGLVNTGELFF.

The sample holds many counts of this clonotype. This chain connects TRBV4-3 to TRBJ2-5; 14 bases agree with TRBD2. Per germline, CDR1 LGHNA and CDR2 YSLEER. The trim removed 4 bases at V and 4 bases at J, leaving 5 bases unmatched. The CDR3 is 16 amino acids. The CDR3 region has the DNA TGCGCCAGCAGCCCCGGGACTAGCGGGAGAGGAGAGACCCAGTACTTC. Translated, it gives CASSPGTSGRGETQYF.

This clonotype was seen a few times. The chain recombines TRBV2 with TRBJ2-7; TRBD2 aligns across 9 bases. The CDR3 extends over 14 amino acids. CDR1 SNHLY and CDR2 FYNNEI come from the germline V gene. V was clipped by 7 bases and J by 2 bases; unmatched bases: 6. The chain's CDR3 is CASKRGRETYEQYF. Written as DNA, the CDR3 is TGTGCCAGCAAGCGCGGGAGGGAGACCTACGAGCAGTACTTC.

This clonotype was observed many times. The genes are TRBV5-1 and TRBJ2-7; either TRBD1 or TRBD2 may fit D (5 bases each). The CDR3 loop spans 14 amino acids. Germline assignment: CDR1 SGHRS and CDR2 YFSETQ. Trimming removed 1 base from V and 2 bases from J, with 10 bases in between. In DNA, the CDR3 is TGCGCCAGCAGCTTGACAGTGGGGGCCTACGAGCAGTACTTC. Its protein is CASSLTVGAYEQYF.

This clonotype has a count of ten or more. This sequence joins TRBV7-2 and TRBJ2-1; 8 nucleotides align to TRBD2. J gave up 8 bases and V 5 bases, and 2 bases lay outside the gene matches. The CDR3 extends over 12 amino acids. Germline V CDR1 and CDR2: SGHTA, FQGNSA. CDR3 sequence reads: CASSVLADEQFF. The CDR3 region has the DNA TGTGCCAGCAGCGTACTAGCGGATGAGCAGTTCTTC.

This clonotype was detected many times. V gene TRBV5-1 combines with J gene TRBJ2-7; 7 nucleotides agree with TRBD1. The CDR3 contains 14 residues. V lost 2 bases and J lost 0; bases outside the gene matches: 2. CDR1 SGHRS and CDR2 YFSETQ come from the germline V gene. DNA for the CDR3: TGCGCCAGCAGCTTCGGGGACAGCTCCTACGAGCAGTACTTC. This codes for CASSFGDSSYEQYF. Variable domain in full (rest from reference TRBV5-1 and TRBJ2-7): KAGVTQTPRYLIKTRGQQVTLSCSPISGHRSVSWYQQTPGQGLQFLFEYFSETQRNKGNFPGRFSGRQFSNSRSEMNVSTLELGDSALYLCASSFGDSSYEQYFGPGTRLTVT.

With respect to this clonotype: This may arise from a read error, as a much more abundant clone is one base away. The chain combines TRBV5-1 with TRBJ2-1, with a possible D match to TRBD1 (6 bases). The CDR3 spans 15 residues. Germline V gene data show CDR1 as SGHRS and CDR2 as YFSETQ. The CDR3 DNA reads as TGCGCCAGCAGCATCGGACAGAAATCCTACAATGAGCAGCTCTTC. This sequence encodes CASSIGQKSYNEQLF.

This clonotype was counted ten times or more. This chain's CDR3 is CASSLEGAYSYNEQFF. CDR3 DNA sequence: TGCGCCAGCAGCTTGGAAGGGGCTTACTCCTACAATGAGCAGTTCTTC. The V call is TRBV5-1, the J call TRBJ2-1, with D perhaps TRBD1 (5 bases). The CDR3 has 16 residues. CDR1 is SGHRS, CDR2 YFSETQ, per germline. Trimming took off 0 bases at V and 0 bases at J, with 10 bases between the two ends.

Regarding this clonotype: Mismatch with germline at one junction end may stem from a read error. This chain links TRBV7-7 with TRBJ2-2; the D gene is possibly TRBD2 (5 bases). There are 14 residues in the CDR3. Per the germline V gene, CDR1 is SSHAT and CDR2 is FNYEAQ (reference sequence). CDR3 bases: TGTGCCAGCAGCAATAGCGCACACACCGGGGAGCCGTTTTTT. It specifies CASSNSAHTGEPFF.

V gene TRBV20-1 combines with J gene TRBJ2-3; D perhaps matches TRBD2 (6 bases). The ends were cut back, 4 bases at V and 1 base at J, with 9 bases in the middle. The CDR3 runs 13 residues. CDR1 and CDR2 from the germline V gene are DFQATT and SNEGSKA (reference sequence). The CDR3 DNA sequence: TGCAGTGCTACAAGGAGGGGCACAGATACGCAGTATTTT. Its protein is CSATRRGTDTQYF.

DNA for the CDR3: TGCAGTGCTAGGAACCCCCGGACAGGGGGCGCATACGAGCAGTACTTC. It codes for CSARNPRTGGAYEQYF. The chain carries TRBV20-1 and TRBJ2-7; 11 bases fit TRBD1. CDR3 length equals 16 residues. Germline-derived CDR1 and CDR2 are DFQATT and SNEGSKA (reference sequence). V shed 3 bases and J 4 bases; nucleotides not matched to a gene: 11.

The genes are TRBV2 and TRBJ1-4, with D possibly TRBD1 on 6 matching bases. Germline V gene data show CDR1 as SNHLY and CDR2 as FYNNEI. V dropped 6 bases and J dropped 5 bases, with 13 bases sitting between them. CDR3 length: 14 amino acids. CDR3 coding DNA: TGTGCCAGCAGCGGACAGAGAGTAAATGAAAAACTGTTTTTT. Amino acid sequence: CASSGQRVNEKLFF. Using reference TRBV2 and TRBJ1-4 for the parts outside the CDR3, the full variable domain is EPEVTQTPSHQVTQMGQEVILRCVPISNHLYFYWYRQILGQKVEFLVSFYNNEISEKSEIFDDQFSVERPDGSNFTLKIRSTKLEDSAMYFCASSGQRVNEKLFFGSGTQLSVL.

This clonotype appeared many times. The J gene is TRBJ2-1, the V gene TRBV5-5; 8 nucleotides agree with TRBD2. The V and J ends lost 3 bases and 8 bases, in that order; junction bases with no gene match: 19. This CDR3 contains 18 residues. Per germline, CDR1 SGHKS and CDR2 YYEKEE (reference sequence). The CDR3 sequence is CASSYTGLSGGRSHEQFF. The CDR3 coding sequence is TGTGCCAGCAGCTACACCGGACTCTCGGGCGGGAGGTCTCATGAGCAGTTCTTC.

In regard to this clonotype: Its ends do not fully match the called genes, so a read error is possible. This chain links TRBV20-1 with TRBJ2-7, with 9 bases fitting TRBD1. Germline lookup yields CDR1 DFQATT and CDR2 SNEGSKA (reference sequence). The CDR3 has 16 amino acids. In DNA, the CDR3 is TGCTGTGCTAGCCATCGGGACAGGGTCCTCTCCTACGAGCAGTACTTC. It codes for CCASHRDRVLSYEQYF.

This clonotype showed up just a few times. The chain uses TRBV2 and TRBJ2-3; no firm D call. Germline loops: CDR1 SNHLY, CDR2 FYNNEI. Trimming pared 1 base from V and 5 bases from J, leaving 10 bases between. The CDR3 is made up of 14 amino acids. The CDR3 coding sequence is TGTGCCAGCAGTGAAGTACGTCATTTAGATACGCAGTATTTT. It specifies CASSEVRHLDTQYF.